Each of the 2 T cell receptor beta chains below was sequenced from the same sample in a study of blood T cell repertoires in COVID-19. Assay: immunoSEQ multiplex PCR; the TCRdb copy retains only in-frame clones and omits some. Among about 330,000 clones listed, more than 85% were seen once. The sequencing input was PBMCs or T cells enriched from blood (not recorded which). The receptors come from a woman aged 25-40 years who had recovered from COVID-19.

The table lists this clone with a few counts. The chain uses TRBV28 and TRBJ1-5; the match to TRBD1 covers 9 bases. The CDR3 loop spans 15 amino acids. CDR1 and CDR2 from the germline V gene are MDHEN and SYDVKM. V lost 8 bases, J lost 5 bases, and 10 bases stayed unmatched. This CDR3 is CASSLDRGIDQPQHF. The CDR3 DNA is TGTGCCAGCTCCCTGGACAGGGGAATCGATCAGCCCCAGCATTTT.

This chain joins TRBV7-9 and TRBJ1-2, with 8 bases identical to TRBD1. Trimming took 4 bases from V and 5 from J; bases not matched to a gene: 3. Germline CDR1 SEHNR, CDR2 FQNEAQ (reference sequence). The CDR3 loop spans 13 amino acids. CDR3 protein: CASSWGTGYGYTF. CDR3 sequence (DNA): TGTGCCAGCAGCTGGGGGACAGGATATGGCTACACCTTC.